One T cell receptor beta chain is described in this entry. Per the original data handling: Reference gene primer amplification yielded estimated nucleated cell counts. Using immunoSEQ multiplex PCR, the repertoire was profiled, and TCRdb retains in-frame clones only, with some absent. The V and J calls and clone size are taken from that table; D and trimming were inferred from the DNA. The sample lists more than 200,000 clones, over 80% occurring once. The CDR3 has 15 residues. Trimming cost V 4 bases and J 10 bases; bases outside gene matches: 11. Per the germline V gene, CDR1 is MNHEY and CDR2 is SVGEGT. This sample stems from a study of blood T cell repertoires in COVID-19.

The receptor comes from a woman under 30 who had recovered from COVID-19. The sample was PBMCs or T cells enriched from blood (not recorded which). The V call is TRBV6-2 or TRBV6-3, the J call TRBJ2-1; 9 positions agree with TRBD2. The CDR3 nucleotides are TGTGCCAGCAGTTCCCCGCGGGGGGGCGTGTTGGAGCAGTTCTTC. It specifies CASSSPRGGVLEQFF.